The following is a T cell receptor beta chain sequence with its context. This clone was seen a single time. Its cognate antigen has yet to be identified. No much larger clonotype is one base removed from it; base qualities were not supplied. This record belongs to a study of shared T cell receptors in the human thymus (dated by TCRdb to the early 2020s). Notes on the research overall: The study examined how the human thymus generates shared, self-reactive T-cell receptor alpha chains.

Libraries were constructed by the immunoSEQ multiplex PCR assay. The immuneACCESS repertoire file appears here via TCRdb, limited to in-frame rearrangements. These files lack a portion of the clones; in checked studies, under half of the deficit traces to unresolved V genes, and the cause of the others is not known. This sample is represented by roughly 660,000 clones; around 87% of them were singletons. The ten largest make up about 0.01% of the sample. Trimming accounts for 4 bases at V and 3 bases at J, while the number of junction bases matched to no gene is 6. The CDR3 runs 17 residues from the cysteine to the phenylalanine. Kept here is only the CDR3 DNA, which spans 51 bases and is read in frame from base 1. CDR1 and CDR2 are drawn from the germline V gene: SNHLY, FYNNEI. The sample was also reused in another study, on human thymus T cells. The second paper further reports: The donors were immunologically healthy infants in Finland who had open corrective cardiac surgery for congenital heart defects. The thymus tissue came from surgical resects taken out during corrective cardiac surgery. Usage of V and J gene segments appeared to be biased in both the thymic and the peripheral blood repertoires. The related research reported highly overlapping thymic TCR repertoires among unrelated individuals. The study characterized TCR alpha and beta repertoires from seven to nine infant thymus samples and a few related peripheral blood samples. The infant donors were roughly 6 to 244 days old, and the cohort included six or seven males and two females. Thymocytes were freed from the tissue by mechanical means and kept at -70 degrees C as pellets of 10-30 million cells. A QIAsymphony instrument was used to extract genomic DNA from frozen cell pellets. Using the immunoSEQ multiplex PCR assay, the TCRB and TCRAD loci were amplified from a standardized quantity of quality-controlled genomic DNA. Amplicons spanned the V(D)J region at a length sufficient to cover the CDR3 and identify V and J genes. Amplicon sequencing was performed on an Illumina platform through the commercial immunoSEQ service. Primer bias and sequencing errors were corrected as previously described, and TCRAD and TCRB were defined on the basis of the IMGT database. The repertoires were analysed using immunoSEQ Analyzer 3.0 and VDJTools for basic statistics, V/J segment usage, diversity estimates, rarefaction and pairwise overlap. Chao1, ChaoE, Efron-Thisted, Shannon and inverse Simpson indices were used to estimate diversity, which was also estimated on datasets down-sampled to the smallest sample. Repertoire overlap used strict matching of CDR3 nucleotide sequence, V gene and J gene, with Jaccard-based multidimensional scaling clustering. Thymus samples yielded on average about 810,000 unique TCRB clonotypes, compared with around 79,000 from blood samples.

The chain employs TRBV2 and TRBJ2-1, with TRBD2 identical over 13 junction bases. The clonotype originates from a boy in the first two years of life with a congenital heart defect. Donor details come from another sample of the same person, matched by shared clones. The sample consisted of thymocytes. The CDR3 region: CASSGVGLAGNYNEQFF. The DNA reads TGTGCCAGCAGTGGAGTGGGACTAGCGGGGAACTACAATGAGCAGTTCTTC. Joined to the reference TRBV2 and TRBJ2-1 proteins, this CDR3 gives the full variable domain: EPEVTQTPSHQVTQMGQEVILRCVPISNHLYFYWYRQILGQKVEFLVSFYNNEISEKSEIFDDQFSVERPDGSNFTLKIRSTKLEDSAMYFCASSGVGLAGNYNEQFFGPGTRLTVL.